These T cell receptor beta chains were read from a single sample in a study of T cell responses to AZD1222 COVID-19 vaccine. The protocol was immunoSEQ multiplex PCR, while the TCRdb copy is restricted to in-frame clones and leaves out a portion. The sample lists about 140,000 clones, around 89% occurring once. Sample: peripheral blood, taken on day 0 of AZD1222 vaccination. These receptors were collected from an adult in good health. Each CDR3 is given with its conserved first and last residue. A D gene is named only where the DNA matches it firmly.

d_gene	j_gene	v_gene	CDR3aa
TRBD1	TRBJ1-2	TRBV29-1	CSVTSGQGNYGYTF
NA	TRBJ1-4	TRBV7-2	CASSLQNNEKLFF
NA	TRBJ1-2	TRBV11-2	CASSLGVGNYGYTF
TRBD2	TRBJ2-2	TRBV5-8	CASNRGGTSGGNTGELFF
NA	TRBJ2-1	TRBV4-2	CASSQEWRDYNEQFF
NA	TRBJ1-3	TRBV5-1	CASSLAGRDSGNTIYF
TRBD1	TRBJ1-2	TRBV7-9	CASSVGTGSNYGYTF
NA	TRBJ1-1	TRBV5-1	CASSSQENTEAFF
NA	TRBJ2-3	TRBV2	CASSRGDTQYF
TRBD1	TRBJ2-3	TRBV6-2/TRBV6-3	CASSYGTGTTDTQYF
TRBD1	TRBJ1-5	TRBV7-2	CASSSPGQKYQPQHF
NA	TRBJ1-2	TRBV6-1	CASSEGTNYGYTF
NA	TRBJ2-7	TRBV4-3	CASSQAQGYEQYF
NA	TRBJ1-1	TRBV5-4	CASSLDRLYLNTEAFF
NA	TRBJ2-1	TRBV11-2	CASSLGASDEQFF
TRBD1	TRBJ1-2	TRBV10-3	CAISEPGQANYGYTF
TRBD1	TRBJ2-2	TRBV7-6	CASSLGIAPTTGGANTGELFF
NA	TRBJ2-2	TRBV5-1	CASSRGNTGELFF
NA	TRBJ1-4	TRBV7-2	CASSLGSRRTNEKLFF